These T cell receptor beta chains were read from a single sample in a study of patients and donors after allogeneic stem cell transplantation. TCRdb recomputed calls from the RT-PCR reads with MiXCR, one row per CDR3 protein. The sample yields 160,000 or so distinct CDR3 sequences, 20% to 25% seen once. The sample comprised blood, either unsorted or a sorted T cell fraction (not recorded which). These receptor sequences come from a human donor who was either an allogeneic HSCT recipient or a stem cell or donor lymphocyte infusion donor (not recorded which). It is not recorded whose cells these are; they may come from a transplant donor. CDR3s include the opening cysteine and the closing phenylalanine or tryptophan. Each record gives: D gene, V gene, clone size, J gene, CDR3 protein, CDR3 DNA. A D gene is named only where the DNA matches it firmly. The size field is filled for only some rows; it gives once, few, many or a size class.

.	TRBV4-1	.	TRBJ1-1	CATRGQGGNTEAFF	TGCGCCACACGGGGACAAGGAGGCAACACTGAAGCTTTCTTT
TRBD2	TRBV12-3/TRBV12-4	few	TRBJ2-5	CASSLYGLAEETQYF	TGTGCCAGCAGTTTATACGGACTAGCGGAAGAGACCCAGTACTTC
.	TRBV20-1	few	TRBJ1-1	CSARRTNTEAFF	TGCAGTGCTCGCAGGACCAACACTGAAGCTTTCTTT
.	TRBV24-1	many	TRBJ1-5	CATSDGGTTAVQPQHF	TGTGCCACCAGTGACGGCGGAACAACCGCTGTTCAGCCCCAGCATTTT
.	TRBV3-2	few	TRBJ1-3	CASSRDLGLSGNTIYF	TGTGCCAGCAGCCGGGACTTAGGCCTCTCTGGAAACACCATATATTTT
.	TRBV12-3/TRBV12-4	many	TRBJ1-1	CASRPAGGRQAFF	TGTGCCAGCAGACCTGCTGGGGGGAGACAAGCTTTCTTT
TRBD1	TRBV20-1	.	TRBJ1-5	CSAAAGQGAGQPQHF	TGCAGTGCCGCAGCCGGACAGGGGGCAGGACAGCCCCAGCATTTT
TRBD2	TRBV12-3/TRBV12-4	.	TRBJ2-2	CASSLRTSGVFTGELFF	TGTGCCAGCAGTCTCCGGACTAGCGGGGTCTTCACCGGGGAGCTGTTTTTT
TRBD1	TRBV25-1	.	TRBJ1-1	CASSEYAGGWGVNTEAFF	TGTGCCAGCAGTGAATATGCAGGGGGATGGGGAGTAAACACTGAAGCTTTCTTT
.	TRBV29-1	.	TRBJ2-7	CSVEKGRYEQYF	TGCAGCGTTGAGAAGGGAAGGTACGAGCAGTACTTC
.	TRBV3-1	few	TRBJ2-2	CASSSEYPNTGELFF	TGTGCCAGCAGCTCCGAATATCCGAACACCGGGGAGCTGTTTTTT
.	TRBV19	few	TRBJ1-2	CASSIGPDSAYGYTF	TGTGCCAGTAGTATAGGACCGGACTCGGCCTATGGCTACACCTTC
TRBD1	TRBV29-1	.	TRBJ2-1	CSALGQGETLVSYNEQFF	TGCAGCGCTTTGGGACAGGGAGAAACATTAGTCTCCTACAATGAGCAGTTCTTC
TRBD1	TRBV20-1	many	TRBJ1-4	CSASPTGTNEKLFF	TGCAGTGCTAGCCCGACAGGGACGAATGAAAAACTGTTTTTT
TRBD1	TRBV4-1	few	TRBJ1-5	CASSQGEGDREGGNQPQHF	TGCGCCAGCAGCCAAGGTGAAGGAGACAGGGAAGGCGGCAATCAGCCCCAGCATTTT
TRBD2	TRBV7-2	.	TRBJ2-3	CASSLVRGGGVHTQYF	TGTGCCAGCAGCTTAGTTCGCGGGGGTGGCGTGCATACGCAGTATTTT
TRBD2	TRBV20-1	.	TRBJ2-3	CRAGGTNTDTQYF	TGCAGGGCTGGGGGGACTAACACAGATACGCAGTATTTT
TRBD2	TRBV9	.	TRBJ2-1	CASSTPGLAHLWSSYNEQFF	TGTGCCAGCAGCACCCCGGGACTAGCACACTTGTGGAGCTCCTACAATGAGCAGTTCTTC
TRBD1	TRBV4-1	.	TRBJ2-1	CASSEGTGGYNEQFF	TGCGCCAGCAGCGAGGGGACAGGGGGCTACAATGAGCAGTTCTTC
TRBD1	TRBV7-6	many	TRBJ1-1	CASRPTGGTTEAFF	TGTGCCAGCCGCCCTACAGGGGGCACCACTGAAGCTTTCTTT
.	TRBV7-3	.	TRBJ2-1	CASSPGVSQNEQFF	TGTGCCAGCAGCCCGGGGGTAAGCCAAAATGAGCAGTTCTTC
TRBD2	TRBV29-1	.	TRBJ2-1	CSGLAGGSYNEQFF	TGCAGCGGACTAGCGGGGGGCTCCTACAATGAGCAGTTCTTC
.	TRBV12-3/TRBV12-4	many	TRBJ1-1	CASSLPPRGMNTEAFF	TGTGCCAGCAGTTTACCCCCCCGGGGGATGAACACTGAAGCTTTCTTT
TRBD2	TRBV4-3	.	TRBJ2-1	CASSPWTSGVYNEQFF	TGCGCCAGCAGCCCCTGGACTAGCGGAGTCTACAATGAGCAGTTCTTC
.	TRBV20-1	few	TRBJ2-4	CSARDEGDIQYF	TGCAGTGCTAGAGATGAGGGGGACATTCAGTACTTC
TRBD1	TRBV10-3	.	TRBJ1-2	CATRGGQNNYGYTF	TGTGCCACGAGGGGGGGACAGAATAACTATGGCTACACCTTC
TRBD1	TRBV10-3	.	TRBJ1-5	CAISEPGQGGRNQPQHF	TGTGCCATCAGTGAGCCCGGACAGGGTGGCCGCAATCAGCCCCAGCATTTT
.	TRBV4-2	few	TRBJ1-6	CASSGDQNSPLHF	TGTGCCAGTTCGGGAGACCAGAATTCACCCCTCCACTTT
TRBD2	TRBV7-2	.	TRBJ2-2	CASRDRTSVSGELFF	TGTGCCAGCAGAGACAGGACTAGCGTATCCGGGGAGCTGTTTTTT
.	TRBV12-3/TRBV12-4	.	TRBJ1-6	CASSSAGQSYNSPLHF	TGTGCCAGCAGTTCCGCGGGACAATCTTATAATTCACCCCTCCACTTT
.	TRBV5-5	.	TRBJ2-5	CASSLDSNQETQYF	TGTGCCAGCAGCCTGGACAGCAACCAAGAGACCCAGTACTTC
TRBD1	TRBV29-1	.	TRBJ1-2	CSVEGTDPGYTF	TGCAGCGTAGAAGGGACAGACCCTGGCTACACCTTC
.	TRBV5-6	many	TRBJ1-3	CASSLTGVLSGNTIYF	TGTGCCAGCAGCTTGACGGGGGTCCTCTCTGGAAACACCATATATTTT
.	TRBV7-9	.	TRBJ1-2	CASRYPLQGNYGYTF	TGTGCCAGCAGGTATCCCCTCCAGGGTAACTATGGCTACACCTTC
.	TRBV4-3	.	TRBJ2-3	CASSQAGPTDTQYF	TGCGCCAGCAGCCAAGCTGGGCCCACAGATACGCAGTATTTT
.	TRBV15	.	TRBJ2-1	CATKRDLKSSYNEQFF	TGTGCCACCAAAAGAGACTTAAAGAGCTCCTACAATGAGCAGTTCTTC
.	TRBV5-1	.	TRBJ2-4	CASSLAGDIPFPIQYF	TGCGCCAGCAGCTTGGCAGGGGACATTCCATTCCCCATTCAGTACTTC
.	TRBV6-1	.	TRBJ2-7	CASSEDWLRLTYEQYF	TGTGCCAGCAGTGAAGATTGGTTGAGGCTCACCTACGAGCAGTACTTC
.	TRBV15	many	TRBJ1-1	CATSRDRGRGTEAFF	TGTGCCACCAGCAGAGATAGAGGCAGGGGCACTGAAGCTTTCTTT
.	TRBV7-9	.	TRBJ2-6	CASSLATGSGANVLTF	TGTGCCAGCAGCTTAGCAACAGGGTCTGGGGCCAACGTCCTGACTTTC
TRBD1	TRBV29-1	few	TRBJ1-2	CSVGRGENYGYTF	TGCAGCGTTGGCAGGGGGGAAAACTATGGCTACACCTTC
TRBD1	TRBV20-1	.	TRBJ1-3	CSAFRGGPGENTIYF	TGCAGTGCCTTCAGGGGGGGCCCCGGGGAAAACACCATATATTTT
.	TRBV6-5	few	TRBJ1-6	CASSYPDSPLHF	TGTGCCAGCAGTTACCCAGATTCACCCCTCCACTTT
.	TRBV4-2	.	TRBJ2-7	CASSQDRKTYEQYF	TGTGCCAGCAGCCAAGATCGAAAGACCTACGAGCAGTACTTC